This passage covers 27 T cell receptor beta chains from one sample sequenced in a study of molecular identifiers for immune sequencing clone quantification (dated by TCRdb to 2017 to 2018). To prepare the library, PCR was applied. Sequencing was carried out with a NextSeq 500. TCRdb reprocessing: public reads trimmed at Q25 with fastp, clones called with MiXCR, in-frame beta chains kept. Each CDR3 protein gets just one entry, which takes the most common genes and DNA from the rows behind it. Present in this sample are hundreds of thousands of distinct CDR3 sequences, roughly 25% of which were seen just once. About 0.84% of the sample lies in the top ten. Sequenced sample: naive CD8+ T cells from blood, with Jurkat cell RNA spiked in. The sample's cell subset or site label, in plain terms: FACS-sorted CD8+CD4-CCR7+CD45RA+ naive T cells. These receptors came from a human donor in good health. Some libraries in this study had Jurkat cell RNA spiked in.

The chain links TRBV6-5 to TRBJ2-4; D gene ambiguous. This CDR3 spans 16 amino acids. In germline, CDR1 is MNHEY, CDR2 SVGAGI. The ends were cut back, 6 bases at V and 1 base at J, with 16 bases in the middle. The CDR3 region has the DNA TGTGCCAGCAGCCCCGAAGGTGGGATGGCCAAAAACATTCAGTACTTC. It encodes CASSPEGGMAKNIQYF.

This clonotype was counted ten times or more. V gene TRBV2 combines with J gene TRBJ2-5, with D uncertain. V dropped 4 bases and J dropped 5 bases, with 5 bases sitting between them. The CDR3 is 11 amino acids. Germline V lookup: CDR1 SNHLY, CDR2 FYNNEI. CDR3 sequence (DNA): TGTGCCAGCAGTGGGGCGGAGACCCAGTACTTC. Amino acid sequence: CASSGAETQYF.

The chain has TRBV7-9 and TRBJ2-2; unclear D gene. Germline CDR1 and CDR2: SEHNR and FQNEAQ (reference sequence). The V and J ends lost 4 bases and 4 bases respectively, with 10 bases between them. The CDR3 contains 14 residues. The chain's CDR3 is CASSSKEGTGELFF. CDR3 bases: TGTGCCAGCAGCTCTAAGGAAGGCACCGGGGAGCTGTTTTTT.

This clonotype came up many times. V usage is TRBV7-9 and J usage is TRBJ1-1, with D possibly matching TRBD1 (5 bases). The V end was cut by 5 bases, the J end by 5 bases, with 18 bases between. The CDR3 loop spans 15 amino acids. Germline V lookup: CDR1 SEHNR, CDR2 FQNEAQ (reference sequence). The CDR3 sequence is CASSPISRGMTEAFF. For the CDR3, the DNA is TGTGCCAGCAGCCCGATTAGCCGGGGGATGACTGAAGCTTTCTTT.

This clonotype was seen at least ten times. V gene TRBV21-1 combines with J gene TRBJ2-7; TRBD2 reflects the table's D call only, with no check against the DNA. TRBV21-1 constitutes a pseudogene. This CDR3 is built from 15 residues. CDR3 region: CASKGPTSDNYEQYF. CDR3 coding DNA: TGTGCCAGCAAGGGCCCGACTAGCGATAATTACGAGCAGTACTTC.

Turning to this clonotype: An end of the junction does not agree with germline; a read error may underlie this. The chain combines TRBV5-1 with TRBJ2-5; TRBD1 might be the D (6 bases). Germline V lookup: CDR1 SGHRS, CDR2 YFSETQ. This CDR3 region has 18 residues. Here the CDR3 DNA reads TGCGCCAGCAGCTTGAGTCCCAGGGGCCCAACTTACCAAGGGACCCAGTACTTC. Translation gives CASSLSPRGPTYQGTQYF.

As for this clonotype: Compared with germline, one end of the junction differs, possibly owing to a read error. The chain links TRBV4-1 to TRBJ2-5; D gene uncertain. The germline gives CDR1 MGHRA, CDR2 YSYEKL. This CDR3 region has 14 residues. This CDR3 reads CASSHAMGSATPYF. The CDR3 DNA is TGCGCCAGCAGCCACGCCATGGGGTCGGCGACCCCGTACTTC.

Concerning this clonotype itself: A much larger clone is a single base away; this may be a read error. The chain employs TRBV5-4 and TRBJ2-7; D ambiguous. The CDR3 is made up of 14 amino acids. Per the germline V gene, CDR1 is SGHNT and CDR2 is YYREEE (reference sequence). The CDR3: CASSPGHDSYEQCF. CDR3 DNA: TGTGCCAGCAGCCCAGGCCACGACTCCTACGAGCAGTGCTTC.

This clonotype was seen at least ten times. The chain uses TRBV29-1 and TRBJ2-3; TRBD1 matches 7 bases. Unmatched junction bases numbered 4, after V lost 4 bases and J lost 0 bases. The CDR3 spans 14 residues. Germline CDR1 and CDR2: SQVTM and ANQGSEA. CDR3 protein: CSVATGESTDTQYF. For the CDR3, the DNA is TGCAGCGTTGCAACAGGGGAAAGCACAGATACGCAGTATTTT.

The V gene is TRBV12-3 or TRBV12-4, the J gene TRBJ2-5; the D is unclear. The CDR3 length is 13 residues. Trimming took 7 bases from V and 7 from J, leaving 16 bases between them. CDR3 residues: CASIPPSEGTQYF. CDR3 in DNA: TGTGCCAGCATACCTCCGTCCGAAGGGACCCAGTACTTC.

This clonotype was found many times. The genes are TRBV29-1 and TRBJ1-1; D not certain. V was shortened by 1 base and J by 4 bases, with 16 bases between the two germline ends. Germline loops: CDR1 SQVTM, CDR2 ANQGSEA. The CDR3 contains 15 residues. CDR3 residues: CSVEGLRTRGTEAFF. DNA of the CDR3: TGCAGCGTTGAAGGTCTTCGGACCCGGGGCACTGAAGCTTTCTTT.

As regards this clonotype: A clone one base away is much larger, so this may be a read error. The chain is built from TRBV6-5 and TRBJ2-7, with 10 bases that match TRBD1. This CDR3 has 16 residues. Germline CDR1 MNHEY, CDR2 SVGAGI. Here the CDR3 DNA reads TGTGCCAGCAGTTACTCGGGGACAGGGGTTTCCTACGGGCAGTACTTC. Translating it yields CASSYSGTGVSYGQYF.

The V and J genes are TRBV6-2 or TRBV6-3 and TRBJ2-3; 7 nucleotides line up with TRBD1. V trimming: 6 bases; J trimming: 0 bases; junction bases outside the gene matches: 6. CDR1 and CDR2 from the germline V gene are MNHEY and SVGEGT. The CDR3 has 15 amino acids. CDR3 nucleotides: TGTGCCAGCAGCCCGGGACAGACTAGCACAGATACGCAGTATTTT. This translates into CASSPGQTSTDTQYF.

This clonotype was observed many times. This sequence joins TRBV7-9 and TRBJ1-1; D not certain. V was trimmed by 5 bases and J by 5 bases, leaving 6 bases between them. The length of the CDR3 is 11 residues. The germline V gene encodes CDR1 SEHNR and CDR2 FQNEAQ (reference sequence). CDR3 loop: CASSPGTEAFF. The CDR3 DNA sequence: TGTGCCAGCAGCCCGGGAACTGAAGCTTTCTTT.

On this clonotype itself: A read error may account for a junction end that differs from germline. This rearrangement joins TRBV4-3 to TRBJ2-7; 8 positions agree with TRBD1. The length of the CDR3 is 16 residues. The germline gives CDR1 LGHNA, CDR2 YSLEER. The CDR3 sequence: CARSQDPGQGAGAPSF. The CDR3, as DNA: TGCGCCCGCAGTCAAGATCCGGGCCAGGGGGCCGGCGCGCCGTCCTTC.

This chain joins TRBV28 and TRBJ2-5; possibly TRBD1 for D (6 bases). The CDR3 is made up of 15 amino acids. Per the germline V gene, CDR1 is MDHEN and CDR2 is SYDVKM. V dropped 9 bases and J dropped 2 bases, with 19 bases sitting between them. CDR3: CASTSPGAGQETQYF. Written as DNA, the CDR3 is TGTGCCAGTACTTCTCCAGGGGCAGGGCAAGAGACCCAGTACTTC.

In its sample, this clonotype was seen many times. The rearrangement links TRBV28 to TRBJ2-3; tentative D call: TRBD1 (6 bases). Between the trimmed V and J ends, which lost 4 bases and 1 base, there was a span of 21 bases. There are 18 residues in the CDR3. Germline CDR1 and CDR2: MDHEN and SYDVKM. The CDR3 reads CASSSRQVSYRRTDTQYF. The CDR3 coding sequence is TGTGCCAGCAGTTCCCGACAGGTTTCCTATCGACGCACAGATACGCAGTATTTT.

This clonotype has ten or more counts. This chain uses TRBV5-1 with TRBJ2-3; TRBD2 aligns across 11 bases. Germline loops: CDR1 SGHRS, CDR2 YFSETQ. The CDR3 extends over 15 amino acids. V trimming: 4 bases; J trimming: 3 bases; junction bases outside the gene matches: 4. Written as DNA, the CDR3 is TGCGCCAGCAGCCCACTAGCGGGAGTGACAGATACGCAGTATTTT. Protein product: CASSPLAGVTDTQYF.

The rearrangement uses TRBV12-3 or TRBV12-4 and TRBJ2-7; D uncertain. The CDR3 extends over 14 amino acids. Trimming stripped 5 bases from V and 3 bases from J, with 14 bases between. The CDR3 sequence is CASSTLDGFYEQYF. The CDR3, as DNA: TGTGCCAGCAGTACCTTAGACGGCTTCTACGAGCAGTACTTC.

The J gene is TRBJ2-5, the V gene TRBV12-3 or TRBV12-4; TRBD2 aligns across 10 bases. The V and J ends lost 3 bases and 2 bases, in that order; junction bases with no gene match: 9. The CDR3 covers 17 residues. DNA of the CDR3: TGTGCCAGCAGTTTGATTAGCGGGGGGCTCAAGCAAGAGACCCAGTACTTC. This encodes CASSLISGGLKQETQYF.

The sample holds many counts of this clonotype. V gene TRBV30 combines with J gene TRBJ2-7, with D perhaps given as TRBD1 or TRBD2 (5 bases each). Trimming took off 1 base at V and 2 bases at J, with 15 bases between the two ends. In germline, CDR1 is GTSNPN, CDR2 SVGIG (reference sequence). This CDR3 spans 15 amino acids. The CDR3 sequence is CAWSAPFPGPYEQYF. The CDR3 DNA is TGTGCCTGGAGTGCCCCCTTCCCGGGACCCTACGAGCAGTACTTC.

The sample holds a few counts of this clonotype. This chain connects TRBV7-9 to TRBJ1-3; TRBD1 aligns across 8 bases. The V gene's germline CDR1 is SEHNR and CDR2 FQNEAQ (reference sequence). This CDR3 has 15 residues. V trimming: 4 bases; J trimming: 7 bases; junction bases outside the gene matches: 9. The CDR3 nucleotides read TGTGCCAGCAGCTACGGACAGGGCCACGTCAACACCATATATTTT. As protein: CASSYGQGHVNTIYF.

This clonotype was found many times. The CDR3 region has the DNA TGCGCCAGCAGCCAAGATCGAGGCGGGTTGGAGACCCAGTACTTC. This translates into CASSQDRGGLETQYF. This sequence joins TRBV4-1 and TRBJ2-5; tentative D call: TRBD2 (5 bases). Germline CDR1 reads MGHRA; CDR2 reads YSYEKL. The CDR3 consists of 15 residues. The ends were cut back, 0 bases at V and 5 bases at J, with 13 bases in the middle.

V gene TRBV7-9 combines with J gene TRBJ1-2; 7 nucleotides line up with TRBD1. V lost 5 bases, J lost 2 bases, and 2 bases stayed unmatched. CDR1 and CDR2 from the germline V gene are SEHNR and FQNEAQ (reference sequence). This CDR3 has 13 amino acids. CDR3 sequence (DNA): TGTGCCAGCAGCACGGGACAGAACTATGGCTACACCTTC. Protein sequence: CASSTGQNYGYTF.

This clonotype was observed many times. The rearrangement uses TRBV3-1 and TRBJ2-2; D is possibly TRBD2 (5 bases). The CDR3 consists of 16 residues. From germline, CDR1 is LGHDT and CDR2 YNNKEL (reference sequence). Trimming cost V 0 bases and J 6 bases, with 14 bases left between them. CDR3 sequence (DNA): TGTGCCAGCAGCCAAGAAGACTACACTACTTCCGGGGAGCTGTTTTTT. Translated, it gives CASSQEDYTTSGELFF.

The chain couples TRBV29-1 to TRBJ1-1; D is undetermined. V was trimmed by 5 bases and J by 11 bases, leaving 6 bases between them. CDR1 SQVTM and CDR2 ANQGSEA come from the germline V gene. The CDR3 runs to 8 residues. The CDR3 region is CSVPVAFF. The CDR3 bases are TGCAGCGTTCCCGTGGCTTTCTTT.

Points on this clonotype: This may be a read error: a much more frequent sequence differs by one nucleotide. The chain uses TRBV4-3 and TRBJ2-3, with 9 bases aligning to TRBD2. The CDR3 totals 15 residues. J lost 7 bases, V lost 1 base, and 6 bases had no gene match. Germline lookup yields CDR1 LGHNA and CDR2 YSLEER. DNA of the CDR3: TGCGCCAGCAGCCAAGGGACTAGCGCCCCACATACGCAGTATTTT. Protein: CASSQGTSAPHTQYF.